The clone carrying this T cell receptor (beta chain) was counted at least ten times. What it binds is unknown. The CDR3 spans 15 residues. Germline V gives CDR1 SGHVS, CDR2 FQNEAQ. J was trimmed by 3 bases and V by 2 bases; bases with no gene match: 3. The sequenced template was RNA, covering the TCR beta CDR3 region. The first-round RT-PCR employed HTBI primers together with the Qiagen OneStep RT-PCR kit. A multiplex PCR was then performed as the second round. TCRdb used MiXCR to reprocess the multiplex PCR reads, holding one entry per CDR3 protein. The sample shows roughly 500,000 distinct CDR3 sequences, about an eighth of them seen only once. This sample stems from a study of Graves' ophthalmopathy and Graves' hyperthyroidism. Findings and caveats of the study: A majority of expanded thyroid clonotypes exceeding 0.001 frequency were likewise present in blood.

This sequence was found in a woman younger than 45 with Graves' ophthalmopathy. Sequencing was carried out using blood. This chain links TRBV7-8 with TRBJ1-5, with 8 nucleotides matching TRBD1. This CDR3 is CASSLSGGYNQPQHF. The CDR3 nucleotides read TGTGCCAGCAGCTTATCAGGGGGCTACAATCAGCCCCAGCATTTT.